This TCR beta chain appears in the sequencing data of a study of technical replicates of blood from four donors. V lost 4 bases to trimming and J lost 6 bases, with 16 bases between them. The CDR3 is 13 residues long. Germline-derived CDR1 and CDR2 are SQVTM and ANQGSEA. Assay: immunoSEQ multiplex PCR; the TCRdb copy retains only in-frame clones and omits some. Of some 68,000 clones in the sample, nearly 97% were seen once. The sequenced material came from T cells isolated from PBMCs. The sequence derives from a human donor in good health. The chain employs TRBV29-1 and TRBJ2-7, with D hard to call. CDR3 loop: CSVVKESAIEQYF. Here the CDR3 DNA reads TGCAGCGTTGTAAAGGAGTCTGCTATCGAGCAGTACTTC.